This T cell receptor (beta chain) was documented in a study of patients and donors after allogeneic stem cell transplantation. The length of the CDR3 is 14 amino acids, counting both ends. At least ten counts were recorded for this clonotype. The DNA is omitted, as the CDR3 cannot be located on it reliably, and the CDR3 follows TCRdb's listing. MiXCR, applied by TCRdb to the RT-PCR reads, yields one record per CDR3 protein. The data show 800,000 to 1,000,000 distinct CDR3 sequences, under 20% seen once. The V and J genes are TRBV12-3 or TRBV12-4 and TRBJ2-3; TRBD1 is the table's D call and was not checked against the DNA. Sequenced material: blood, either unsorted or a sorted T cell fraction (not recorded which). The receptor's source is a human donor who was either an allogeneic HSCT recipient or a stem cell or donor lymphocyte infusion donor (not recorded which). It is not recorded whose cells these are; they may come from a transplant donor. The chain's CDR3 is CASSFGQGTDTQYF.